The 15 T cell receptor beta chains below all came from one sample that was sequenced in a study of a mutant IDH1 vaccine in newly diagnosed glioma. Clones were read by immunoSEQ multiplex PCR, and TCRdb kept only the in-frame ones, dropping some. The sample lists approximately 52,000 clones, about 80% occurring once. The time point here: baseline, week 1 (first vaccination visit). Treatment denoted: pre-vaccination baseline after standard-of-care therapy. Sequenced material: PBMCs, taken from a glioma patient treated with radiotherapy, temozolomide or both. All receptors come from a woman aged 40 to 55 with glioma.

For this clone: This CDR3 is also generated by other DNA sequences in the sample. Here the CDR3 DNA reads TGTGCCTGGAGCCCCCCAGGGGAGGAGACCCAGTACTTC. The encoded protein is CAWSPPGEETQYF. The chain joins TRBV30 to TRBJ2-5, with a tentative D call TRBD1 (6 bases). The CDR3 extends over 13 amino acids. The germline CDR1 and CDR2 sequences are GTSNPN and SVGIG (reference sequence). The V and J ends lost 3 bases and 5 bases respectively, with 13 bases between them.

The chain has TRBV30 and TRBJ2-5; D is perhaps TRBD1 or TRBD2 (5 bases each). V dropped 2 bases and J dropped 6 bases, with 16 bases sitting between them. There are 14 residues in the CDR3. In germline, CDR1 is GTSNPN, CDR2 SVGIG (reference sequence). As DNA, the CDR3 is TGTGCCTGGAGTTCATTGGGGGTTAGGAAGACCCAGTACTTC. This codes for CAWSSLGVRKTQYF.

This chain joins TRBV12-5 and TRBJ2-7; D is unclear. The germline V gene has CDR1 LGHNT and CDR2 FRNRAP. V lost 2 bases to trimming and J lost 3 bases, with 5 bases between them. The CDR3 has 12 amino acids. The CDR3 sequence is CASGLTVYEQYF. In DNA, the CDR3 is TGTGCTAGTGGTTTGACTGTCTACGAGCAGTACTTC.

This chain joins TRBV6-5 and TRBJ2-1, with a tentative D call TRBD2 (6 bases). V was shortened by 2 bases and J by 5 bases, with 10 bases between the two germline ends. CDR3 length: 14 amino acids. Germline lookup yields CDR1 MNHEY and CDR2 SVGAGI. The CDR3 protein is CASSYNRRDNEQFF. Written as DNA, the CDR3 is TGTGCCAGCAGTTACAACCGGAGGGACAATGAGCAGTTCTTC.

This clone has more than one count but fewer than ten. The chain recombines TRBV7-9 with TRBJ1-1; TRBD1 is a possible D gene (5 bases). Germline CDR1 reads SEHNR; CDR2 reads FQNEAQ (reference sequence). V was shortened by 4 bases and J by 1 base, with 7 bases between the two germline ends. The CDR3 covers 13 residues. As DNA, the CDR3 is TGTGCCAGCAGCTACAGGAGGAACACTGAAGCTTTCTTT. This encodes CASSYRRNTEAFF.

The CDR3 sequence is CASSRYSSHPYEQYF. In DNA, the CDR3 is TGTGCCAGCAGCCGCTATAGCAGCCATCCCTACGAGCAGTACTTC. V usage is TRBV6-5 and J usage is TRBJ2-7, with unresolved D. Germline CDR1 reads MNHEY; CDR2 reads SVGAGI. Trimming stripped 6 bases from V and 2 bases from J, with 17 bases between. This CDR3 has 15 residues.

The chain combines TRBV5-6 with TRBJ2-7; D unclear. V was clipped by 0 bases and J by 2 bases, with 6 bases between them. Germline CDR1 is SGHDT and CDR2 is YYEEEE. This CDR3 has 13 residues. CDR3 sequence: CASSLGLPYEQYF. Written as DNA, the CDR3 is TGTGCCAGCAGCTTGGGCCTTCCCTACGAGCAGTACTTC.

The chain joins TRBV10-3 to TRBJ2-7, with a tentative D call TRBD2 (7 bases). Trimming took off 6 bases at V and 5 bases at J, with 14 bases between the two ends. This CDR3 comprises 13 residues. The germline gives CDR1 ENHRY, CDR2 SYGVKD. CDR3 sequence reads: CAIRGGLTDEQYF. CDR3 in DNA: TGTGCCATCAGGGGGGGGCTCACCGACGAGCAGTACTTC.

The V gene is TRBV2, the J gene TRBJ1-2; possibly TRBD1 for D (5 bases). Germline CDR1 and CDR2: SNHLY and FYNNEI. Trimming pared 6 bases from V and 8 bases from J, leaving 13 bases between. The CDR3 runs to 12 residues. CDR3 coding DNA: TGTGCCAGCAGGATTTTTGGGGGGGGCTACACCTTC. Translating it yields CASRIFGGGYTF. Filled out from reference TRBV2 and TRBJ1-2, the complete variable domain reads EPEVTQTPSHQVTQMGQEVILRCVPISNHLYFYWYRQILGQKVEFLVSFYNNEISEKSEIFDDQFSVERPDGSNFTLKIRSTKLEDSAMYFCASRIFGGGYTFGSGTRLTVV.

This clone was observed a single time. V gene TRBV30 combines with J gene TRBJ2-2; 11 nucleotides agree with TRBD2. There are 15 residues in the CDR3. CDR1 and CDR2 (germline): GTSNPN, SVGIG (reference sequence). V lost 3 bases, J lost 5 bases, and 5 bases stayed unmatched. The CDR3 sequence is CAWRGLAVLTGELFF. CDR3 coding DNA: TGTGCCTGGAGGGGACTAGCGGTGTTAACCGGGGAGCTGTTTTTT.

This chain joins TRBV4-1 and TRBJ2-3; no definite D call. Germline loops: CDR1 MGHRA, CDR2 YSYEKL. The CDR3 is made up of 14 amino acids. Trimming removed 0 bases at V and 1 base at J, with 5 bases between. In nucleotides, the CDR3 is TGCGCCAGCAGCCAAGAAACCGGCACAGATACGCAGTATTTT. It translates to CASSQETGTDTQYF.

J is TRBJ1-1 and V is TRBV11-2, with 8 bases lining up with TRBD1. Germline assignment: CDR1 SGHAT and CDR2 FQNNGV. The CDR3 length is 15 residues. The V and J ends lost 4 bases and 3 bases, in that order; junction bases with no gene match: 7. In nucleotides, the CDR3 is TGTGCCAGCAGCTATTCCGGACAGGGCTACACTGAAGCTTTCTTT. Protein: CASSYSGQGYTEAFF.

In its sample, this clone was seen once. This chain links TRBV10-2 with TRBJ1-1, with 11 bases aligning to TRBD1. Germline trimming cut 8 bases from V and 0 bases from J; bases unmatched to any gene: 2. Germline V lookup: CDR1 WSHSY, CDR2 SAAADI. The CDR3 consists of 14 residues. This CDR3 reads CASGDRGMNTEAFF. The DNA of the CDR3 is TGCGCCAGCGGGGACAGGGGGATGAACACTGAAGCTTTCTTT.

A few counts support this clone. CDR3 residues: CASSASGDYYEQYF. For the CDR3, the DNA is TGTGCCAGCTCCGCTAGCGGGGACTACTACGAGCAGTACTTC. The V and J genes are TRBV18 and TRBJ2-7, with TRBD2 identical over 9 bases. The germline CDR1 and CDR2 sequences are KGHSH and LQKENI. The CDR3 totals 14 residues. The junction had 6 bases not matched to a gene; V was cut back by 6 bases and J by 3 bases.

V is TRBV7-2 and J is TRBJ2-3, with 13 bases matching TRBD2. The CDR3 consists of 16 residues. V lost 5 bases and J lost 8; bases outside the gene matches: 10. The germline V gene has CDR1 SGHTA and CDR2 FQGNSA. The CDR3 loop reads CASSPQETSGGVTQYF. The CDR3 DNA reads TGTGCCAGCAGCCCCCAAGAAACTAGCGGGGGGGTTACGCAGTATTTT.